This T cell receptor (beta chain) was retrieved from a study of shared clonotypes between healthy human individuals. The wider study: Each donor contributed plates that comprised three CD4 naive, three CD4 memory, two CD8 naive and one CD8 memory. Broader study findings: When naive CD4 clonotypes were compared across a few donors, approximately 4.9% were shared.

Only CD45RO-negative cells positively selected for CCR7 counted as naive CD8 cells, so terminally differentiated effector memory CD45RA+ cells were excluded. This was a deep-level run. Profiling relied on immunoSEQ multiplex PCR, and the TCRdb table lists in-frame clones only, not all of them. Counted here are under 2,000,000 clones, roughly 95% occurring once; the ten biggest clones make up around 1.2%. To note about this clone: Antigen specificity is unknown.

Sequencing used naive CD8+ T cells sorted from blood. The TCR originated in a young man in good health.

The DNA of the CDR3 is TGTGGGACCTCGAACACCGGGGAGCTGTTTTTT. This translates into CGTSNTGELFF. The V call is TRBV6-1, the J call TRBJ2-2; D is unclear. The CDR3 spans 11 residues. Per germline, CDR1 MNHNS and CDR2 SASEGT.